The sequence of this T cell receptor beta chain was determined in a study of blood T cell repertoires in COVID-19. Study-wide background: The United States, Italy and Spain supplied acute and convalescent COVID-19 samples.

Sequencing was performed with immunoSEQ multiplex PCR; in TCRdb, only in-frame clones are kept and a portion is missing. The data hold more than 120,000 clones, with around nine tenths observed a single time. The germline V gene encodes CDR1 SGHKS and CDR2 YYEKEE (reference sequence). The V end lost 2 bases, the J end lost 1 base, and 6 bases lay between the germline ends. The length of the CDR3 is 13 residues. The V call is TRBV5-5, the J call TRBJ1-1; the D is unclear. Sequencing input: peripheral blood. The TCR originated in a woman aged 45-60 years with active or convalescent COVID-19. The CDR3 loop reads CASSFNRNTEAFF. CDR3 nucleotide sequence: TGTGCCAGCAGCTTCAACAGGAACACTGAAGCTTTCTTT. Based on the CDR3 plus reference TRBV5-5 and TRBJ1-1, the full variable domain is DAGVTQSPTHLIKTRGQQVTLRCSPISGHKSVSWYQQVLGQGPQFIFQYYEKEERGRGNFPDRFSARQFPNYSSELNVNALLLGDSALYLCASSFNRNTEAFFGQGTRLTVV.